This T cell receptor (beta chain) was profiled in a study of OX40 agonist ivuxolimab in advanced cancers. CDR1 is MNHEY, CDR2 SMNVEV, per germline (reference sequence). Trimming shortened V by 6 bases and J by 9 bases, and 14 bases separated the two germline ends. The CDR3 runs to 12 residues. Only in-frame clones appear in the TCRdb table, and some are missing; sequencing was by immunoSEQ multiplex PCR. The sample lists roughly 60,000 clones, about 85% occurring once. The receptor was derived from an adult with an advanced solid tumor such as melanoma, head and neck, liver or kidney cancer. This specimen was CD4+ or CD8+ T cells sorted from blood, taken in a trial of the OX40 agonist ivuxolimab. The chain links TRBV27 to TRBJ1-1; unclear D gene. CDR3 in amino acids: CASSSKTEKAFF. CDR3 coding DNA: TGTGCCAGCAGCTCTAAGACCGAGAAAGCTTTCTTT.